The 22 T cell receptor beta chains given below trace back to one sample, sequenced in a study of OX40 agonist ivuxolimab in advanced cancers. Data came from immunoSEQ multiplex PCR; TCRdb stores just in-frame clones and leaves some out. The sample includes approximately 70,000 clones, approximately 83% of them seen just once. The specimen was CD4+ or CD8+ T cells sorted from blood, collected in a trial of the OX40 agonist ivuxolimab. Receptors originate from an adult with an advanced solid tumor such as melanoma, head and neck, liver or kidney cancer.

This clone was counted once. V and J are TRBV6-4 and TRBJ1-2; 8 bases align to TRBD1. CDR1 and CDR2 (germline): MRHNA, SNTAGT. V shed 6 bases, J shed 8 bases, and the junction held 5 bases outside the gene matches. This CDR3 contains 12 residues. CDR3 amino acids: CASRDRVEGYTF. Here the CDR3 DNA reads TGTGCCAGCAGGGACAGGGTGGAGGGCTACACCTTC.

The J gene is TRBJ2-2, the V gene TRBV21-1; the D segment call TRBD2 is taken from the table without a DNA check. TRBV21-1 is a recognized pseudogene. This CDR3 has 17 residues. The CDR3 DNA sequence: TGTGCCAGCAGCAAAAAGGGGAGGGAACAAAACACCGGGGAGCTGTTTTTT. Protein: CASSKKGREQNTGELFF.

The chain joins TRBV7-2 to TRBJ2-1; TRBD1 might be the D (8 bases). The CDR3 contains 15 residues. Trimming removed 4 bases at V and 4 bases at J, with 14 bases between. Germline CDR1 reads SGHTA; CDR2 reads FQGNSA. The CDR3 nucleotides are TGTGCCAGCAGCTCAACAGGGGGGGTTTACAATGAGCAGTTCTTC. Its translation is CASSSTGGVYNEQFF.

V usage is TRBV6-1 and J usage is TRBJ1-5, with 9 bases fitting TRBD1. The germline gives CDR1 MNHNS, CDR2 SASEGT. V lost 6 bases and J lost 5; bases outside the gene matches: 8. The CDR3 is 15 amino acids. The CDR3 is CASSRDRASDQPQHF. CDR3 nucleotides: TGTGCCAGCAGCCGGGACAGGGCTTCGGATCAGCCCCAGCATTTT.

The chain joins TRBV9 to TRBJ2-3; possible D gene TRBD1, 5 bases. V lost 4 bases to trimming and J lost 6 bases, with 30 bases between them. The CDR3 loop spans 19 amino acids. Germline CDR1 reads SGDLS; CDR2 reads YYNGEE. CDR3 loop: CASSSTPQTDIGIYDTQYF. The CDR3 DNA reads TGTGCCAGCAGCTCCACACCCCAAACGGACATTGGGATTTACGATACGCAGTATTTT.

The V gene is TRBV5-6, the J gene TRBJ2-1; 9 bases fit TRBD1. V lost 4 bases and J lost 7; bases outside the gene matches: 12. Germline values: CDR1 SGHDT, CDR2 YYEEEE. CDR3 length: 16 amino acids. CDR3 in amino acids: CASSGPGTGFSNEQFF. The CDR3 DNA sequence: TGTGCCAGCAGCGGGCCCGGGACAGGGTTTTCGAATGAGCAGTTCTTC.

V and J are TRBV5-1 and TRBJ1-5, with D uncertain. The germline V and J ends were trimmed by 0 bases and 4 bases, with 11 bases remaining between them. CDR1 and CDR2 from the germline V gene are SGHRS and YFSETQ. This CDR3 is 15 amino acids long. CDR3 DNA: TGCGCCAGCAGCTTGGCGGGCAGGAGAAATCAGCCCCAGCATTTT. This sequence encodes CASSLAGRRNQPQHF.

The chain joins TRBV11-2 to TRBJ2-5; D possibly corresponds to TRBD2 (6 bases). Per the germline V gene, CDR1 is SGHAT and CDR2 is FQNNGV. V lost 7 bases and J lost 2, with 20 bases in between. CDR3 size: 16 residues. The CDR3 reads CASKGPGSGAQETQYF. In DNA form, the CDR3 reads TGTGCCAGCAAGGGCCCGGGTAGCGGTGCTCAAGAGACCCAGTACTTC.

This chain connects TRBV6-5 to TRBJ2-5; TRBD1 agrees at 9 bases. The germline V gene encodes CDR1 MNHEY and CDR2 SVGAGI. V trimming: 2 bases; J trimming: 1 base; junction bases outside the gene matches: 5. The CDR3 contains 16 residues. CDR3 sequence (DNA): TGTGCCAGCAGTTACCTACCGACAGGGGGCCAAGAGACCCAGTACTTC. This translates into CASSYLPTGGQETQYF.

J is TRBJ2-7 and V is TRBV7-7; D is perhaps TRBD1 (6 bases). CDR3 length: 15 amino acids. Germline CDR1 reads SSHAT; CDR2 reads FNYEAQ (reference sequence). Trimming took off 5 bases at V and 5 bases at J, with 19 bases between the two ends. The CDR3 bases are TGTGCCAGCAGCCCCACAGGGCAGGGAAGTGACGAGCAGTACTTC. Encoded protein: CASSPTGQGSDEQYF.

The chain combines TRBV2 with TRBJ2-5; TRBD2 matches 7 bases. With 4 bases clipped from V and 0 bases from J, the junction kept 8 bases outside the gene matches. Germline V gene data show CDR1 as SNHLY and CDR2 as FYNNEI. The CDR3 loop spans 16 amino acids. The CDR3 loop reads CASSGGTGGNQETQYF. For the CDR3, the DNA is TGTGCCAGCAGTGGCGGGACCGGGGGGAACCAAGAGACCCAGTACTTC.

The CDR3 region has the DNA TGTGCCAGTAGTATAAAGGGGGTAGAAAACATTCAGTACTTC. Protein: CASSIKGVENIQYF. The rearrangement links TRBV19 to TRBJ2-4; tentative D call: TRBD1 (6 bases). The V end lost 2 bases, the J end lost 5 bases, and 10 bases lay between the germline ends. The CDR3 spans 14 residues. Looked up from germline, CDR1 is LNHDA and CDR2 is SQIVND (reference sequence).

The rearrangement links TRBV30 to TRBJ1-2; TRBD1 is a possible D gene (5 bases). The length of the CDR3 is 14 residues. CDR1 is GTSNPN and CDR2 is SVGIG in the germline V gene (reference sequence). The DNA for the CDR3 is TGTGCTGCAACTCTCGGGGCGAACGACTATGGCTACACCTTC. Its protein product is CAATLGANDYGYTF.

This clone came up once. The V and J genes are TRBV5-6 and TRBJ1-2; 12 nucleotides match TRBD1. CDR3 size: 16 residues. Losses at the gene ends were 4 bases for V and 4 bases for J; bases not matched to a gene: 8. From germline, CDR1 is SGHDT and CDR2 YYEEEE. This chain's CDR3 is CASSAIGTGGSYGYTF. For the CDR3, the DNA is TGTGCCAGCAGCGCTATCGGGACAGGGGGCAGCTATGGCTACACCTTC.

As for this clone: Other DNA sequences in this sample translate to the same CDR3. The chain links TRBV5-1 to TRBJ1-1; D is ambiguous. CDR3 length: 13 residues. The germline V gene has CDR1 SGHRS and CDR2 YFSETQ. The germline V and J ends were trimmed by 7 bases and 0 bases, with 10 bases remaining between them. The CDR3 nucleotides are TGCGCCAGCTCAAGGACCCTGAACACTGAAGCTTTCTTT. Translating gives CASSRTLNTEAFF.

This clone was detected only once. DNA of the CDR3: TGTGCCAGCAGCCCCTGGACAGGGGGAAGCTCCTACAATGAGCAGTTCTTC. This encodes CASSPWTGGSSYNEQFF. The rearrangement uses TRBV5-6 and TRBJ2-1; 10 bases are shared with TRBD1. Unmatched junction bases numbered 7, after V lost 4 bases and J lost 0 bases. This CDR3 has 17 residues. Germline-derived CDR1 and CDR2 are SGHDT and YYEEEE.

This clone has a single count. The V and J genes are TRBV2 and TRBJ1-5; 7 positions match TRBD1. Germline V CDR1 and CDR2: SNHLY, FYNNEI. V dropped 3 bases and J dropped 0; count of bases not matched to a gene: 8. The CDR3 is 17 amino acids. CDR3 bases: TGTGCCAGCAGTGACGGGGGACAGATGAATAGCAATCAGCCCCAGCATTTT. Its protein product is CASSDGGQMNSNQPQHF.

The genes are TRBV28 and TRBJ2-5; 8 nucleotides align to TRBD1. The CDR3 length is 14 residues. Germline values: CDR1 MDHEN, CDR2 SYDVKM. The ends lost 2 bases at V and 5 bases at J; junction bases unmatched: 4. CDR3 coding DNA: TGTGCCAGCAGTTTAAGACAGGGGCAGGAGACCCAGTACTTC. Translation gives CASSLRQGQETQYF.

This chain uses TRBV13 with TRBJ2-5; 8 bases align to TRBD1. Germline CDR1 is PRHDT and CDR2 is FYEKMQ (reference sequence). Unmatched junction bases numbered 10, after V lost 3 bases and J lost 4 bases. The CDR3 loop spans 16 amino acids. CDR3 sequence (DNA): TGTGCCAGCAGCTTGCGTGGGGGACAGGTGGTAGAGACCCAGTACTTC. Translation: CASSLRGGQVVETQYF.

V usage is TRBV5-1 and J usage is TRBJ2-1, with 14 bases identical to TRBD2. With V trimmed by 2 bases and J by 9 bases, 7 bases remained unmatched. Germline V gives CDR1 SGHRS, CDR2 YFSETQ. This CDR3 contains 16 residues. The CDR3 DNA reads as TGCGCCAGCAGCTTAAGCGGACTAGCGGGGGGAGGTGAGCAGTTCTTC. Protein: CASSLSGLAGGGEQFF. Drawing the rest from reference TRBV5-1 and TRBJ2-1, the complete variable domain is KAGVTQTPRYLIKTRGQQVTLSCSPISGHRSVSWYQQTPGQGLQFLFEYFSETQRNKGNFPGRFSGRQFSNSRSEMNVSTLELGDSALYLCASSLSGLAGGGEQFFGPGTRLTVL.

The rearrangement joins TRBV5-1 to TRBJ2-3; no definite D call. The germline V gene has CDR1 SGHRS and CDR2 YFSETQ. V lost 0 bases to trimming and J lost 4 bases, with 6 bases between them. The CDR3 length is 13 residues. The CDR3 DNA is TGCGCCAGCAGCTTGGTTGTCGCAGATACGCAGTATTTT. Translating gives CASSLVVADTQYF. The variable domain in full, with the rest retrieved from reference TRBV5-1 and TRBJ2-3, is KAGVTQTPRYLIKTRGQQVTLSCSPISGHRSVSWYQQTPGQGLQFLFEYFSETQRNKGNFPGRFSGRQFSNSRSEMNVSTLELGDSALYLCASSLVVADTQYFGPGTRLTVL.

The CDR3 is CASSLGRGPYEQYF. The CDR3 DNA follows: TGTGCCAGCAGCTTAGGGAGGGGACCCTACGAGCAGTACTTC. J is TRBJ2-7 and V is TRBV11-1; TRBD2 might be the D (6 bases). The CDR3 has 14 amino acids. Germline CDR1 and CDR2: SGHAT and FQDESV (reference sequence). Deletions cut 1 base from V and 2 bases from J, with 9 bases between.